This T cell receptor (beta chain) came from a study of T cells in Graves' hyperthyroidism and ophthalmopathy. The CDR3 spans 14 residues. Trimming cost V 6 bases and J 1 base; bases outside gene matches: 3. Germline V gene sequence: CDR1 MNHNS, CDR2 SASEGT. Used for diagnoses were clinical symptoms, serum thyroxine and TRAb, thyroid ultrasound and orbital computed tomography. About this clonotype itself: Its antigen is unknown. Being one base from a much bigger clone, this may be a read error. Because the CDR3 is missing its conserved closing phenylalanine or tryptophan, this is likely a read error.

TCR beta CDR3 sequences were amplified from RNA transcripts. A set of HTBI primers served as the primers for a first-round RT-PCR of the TCR CDR3. TCRdb fed the multiplex PCR reads into MiXCR, producing one record per CDR3 protein. The repertoire consists of fewer than 700,000 distinct CDR3 sequences, with under 20% occurring once and the leading ten covering over 3.5%. Broader study findings: In simple terms, a model built on 13 V-J features told ophthalmopathy apart from stable hyperthyroidism. In validation, the model predicted ophthalmopathy. These predictions came a median about 6.5 months before onset.

The sequenced sample consisted of blood. The origin of this receptor is a woman aged 25 to 39 with Graves' hyperthyroidism. The V gene is TRBV6-1, the J gene TRBJ1-1, with 9 bases fitting TRBD1. CDR3 region: CASRRTGENTEAFS. CDR3 sequence (DNA): TGTGCCAGCAGAAGGACAGGGGAGAACACTGAAGCTTTCTCT.